This T cell receptor beta chain was documented in a study of early T cells in non-severe SARS-CoV-2 infection. Study-level information: Chains stayed unpaired after sequencing of bulk RNA from unsorted whole blood. Regarding the study as a whole: VDJdb matching skewed toward anti-spike CD8 responses, missing private and CD4 specificities.

In the library, individual cDNA molecules carried attached unique molecular identifiers. TCRdb used MiXCR to reprocess the 5' RACE reads, holding one entry per CDR3 protein. The sample contains some 87,000 distinct CDR3 sequences, around 13% of which appear only once. CDR1 and CDR2 (germline): MNHEY, SVGEGT. Trimming shortened V by 5 bases and J by 5 bases, and 15 bases separated the two germline ends. There are 14 residues in the CDR3. A note on this clonotype: Its antigen remains unknown.

The V gene is TRBV6-2 or TRBV6-3, the J gene TRBJ1-1; the D is unclear. Sequenced: whole blood. The sequence was obtained from an adult who was a healthcare worker with PCR-confirmed SARS-CoV-2 infection or an uninfected control (not recorded which). Here the CDR3 reads CASSGRNRRTEAFF. Written as DNA, the CDR3 is TGTGCCAGCAGTGGACGGAACCGGAGGACTGAAGCTTTCTTT.